This TCR beta chain was profiled in a study of blood T cell repertoires in COVID-19 (dated by TCRdb to 2020 to 2022). With respect to the entire study: The collaborator samples originated in the United States, Italy and Spain and spanned the acute and convalescent phases of COVID-19. The material from the prospective study consisted of cDNA or gDNA derived from T cells, B-cell-depleted T cells, or PBMCs. Samples came from the ongoing ImmuneRACE study (first 160 participants) plus 1,254 subjects from 6 global collaborators. Where HLA class I and class II types were available, the types were taken from metadata supplied by the sample provider, not from assay-based typing. The repertoires were made available in a free public database intended to serve as a resource for research on the immune response to SARS-CoV-2. The sample metadata nearly always contained a de-identified subject ID, COVID-19 status, age in years and sex. The dataset comprised deeply sampled blood TCRbeta repertoires from subjects exposed to, actively infected with, or recovered from COVID-19. Results and caveats for the whole study, not just this receptor: Clinical and demographic metadata were provided uncurated, with the amount varying by source and participant.

One collaborating source in Seattle enrolled patients while the patients were actively infected and followed the patients over time throughout the course of disease. The collaborating institutions used their own protocols to collect whole blood in K2EDTA tubes. Collaborator samples were shipped for TCRbeta analysis as frozen whole blood, isolated PBMCs, or DNA extracted from either sample type. Reading from cysteine to phenylalanine, the CDR3 counts 15 amino acids. The DNA shown is the 45-base CDR3, in frame from base 1. CDR1 MNHEY and CDR2 SMNVEV are derived from the germline V gene (reference sequence). Trimming leaves V shorter by 5 bases and J shorter by 0 bases, with the junction holding 5 bases beyond the gene matches. The immunoSEQ Assay, a bias-controlled multiplex PCR, was used to amplify TCRbeta CDR3 regions from genomic DNA. The authors' pipeline ran thus. The number of nucleated cells in each sample was estimated by amplification of reference gene primers within the assay. Sequence reads were collapsed and filtered to measure the absolute abundance of every unique TCRbeta CDR3 rearrangement. For each sample, productive Simpson clonality was calculated as the square root of Simpson's diversity index across productive rearrangements. Entries here come from immuneACCESS through TCRdb and include only in-frame sequences with V and J called. Some clones fail to appear in such tables; in the studies checked, an unresolved V gene covers under half of the shortfall, and the cause of the remainder is unknown. That table furnishes V, J and clone size, whereas the DNA furnished D and trimming. Within this sample are about 170,000 clones, with about 85% of them counted one time only. The top ten clones comprise approximately 8.1% of the sample.

Of note for this clone: This receptor's antigen is unknown. Nothing much larger sits one base from this clone, and base qualities are not available.

The chain is made from TRBV27 and TRBJ1-1, with 8 middle bases fitting TRBD1. The receptor was derived from a woman of 80 years or more with COVID-19, enrolled during active disease. Sequencing was carried out using peripheral blood. The bases read TGTGCCAGCAGTCGCAGGACAGGGATGAACACTGAAGCTTTCTTT. This gives the protein CASSRRTGMNTEAFF.